What follows are 13 T cell receptor beta chains derived from one specimen sequenced in a study of T cells after posttransplantation cyclophosphamide. The table came from immunoSEQ multiplex PCR; TCRdb's copy has only in-frame clones and leaves some out. The data contain over 7,500 clones, over 75% of them singletons. Sampled 1 year posttransplant, controls received myeloablative marrow transplants, methotrexate and a calcineurin inhibitor. Specimen: PBMCs, collected after an allogeneic stem cell transplant with a calcineurin inhibitor and methotrexate. Receptors were obtained from a male patient between 25 and 40 years old who received an allogeneic stem cell transplant from an unrelated donor, was CMV-positive, and had no GVHD. The T cells may partly be graft donor cells.

The chain couples TRBV6-6 to TRBJ1-6, with D hard to call. CDR3 length: 15 residues. Trimming cost V 0 bases and J 9 bases, with 12 bases left between them. Germline CDR1 MNHNY, CDR2 SVGAGI (reference sequence). CDR3 sequence reads: CASSYSAGGFSPLHF. The CDR3 DNA is TGTGCCAGCAGTTACTCGGCAGGAGGGTTTTCACCCCTCCACTTT.

This clone was detected only once. The chain links TRBV7-2 to TRBJ1-2; D unclear. Germline CDR1 SGHTA, CDR2 FQGNSA. CDR3 length equals 13 residues. Trimming took 1 base from V and 7 from J, leaving 10 bases between them. The CDR3, as DNA: TGTGCCAGCAGCTTAGGGAGGGAAAGTGGCTACACCTTC. Translation gives CASSLGRESGYTF.

The genes are TRBV5-4 and TRBJ2-1; D is perhaps TRBD2 (6 bases). Trimming stripped 2 bases from V and 8 bases from J, with 23 bases between. Germline loops: CDR1 SGHNT, CDR2 YYREEE (reference sequence). The CDR3 is 17 residues long. The CDR3 bases are TGTGCCAGCAGCTTCAACCCCGATTCTAGCGCCGGGGATGAGCAGTTCTTC. Translating it yields CASSFNPDSSAGDEQFF.

Points on this clone: In the same sample, other DNA sequences code for this CDR3. This CDR3 is CASSEGQGEQPQHF. CDR3 DNA: TGTGCCAGCAGTGAAGGACAGGGGGAACAGCCCCAGCATTTT. This chain connects TRBV2 to TRBJ1-5, with TRBD1 identical over 9 bases. V gave up 1 base and J gave up 7 bases; unmatched junction bases: 2. This CDR3 is 14 amino acids long. In germline, CDR1 is SNHLY, CDR2 FYNNEI.

This clone has only one observation. CDR3 coding DNA: TGTGCCAGCAGCCTATTTACGGGACAGGGCTTAGGGGGCTACACCTTC. Translation gives CASSLFTGQGLGGYTF. The rearrangement uses TRBV5-4 and TRBJ1-2; 9 nucleotides align to TRBD1. Germline V gives CDR1 SGHNT, CDR2 YYREEE (reference sequence). The CDR3 length is 16 residues. V shed 4 bases and J 8 bases; nucleotides not matched to a gene: 15.

This chain uses TRBV18 with TRBJ1-6; the D gene is possibly TRBD1 (5 bases). CDR1 and CDR2 from the germline V gene are KGHSH and LQKENI. Trimming removed 1 base at V and 9 bases at J, with 13 bases between. The CDR3 is 15 residues long. The CDR3 DNA is TGTGCCAGCTCACCACAGCGGGGCGCGGGTTCACCCCTCCACTTT. It yields the protein CASSPQRGAGSPLHF.

Regarding this clone: Other DNA sequences of this sample code for an identical CDR3. This chain joins TRBV4-1 and TRBJ1-5; D is undetermined. V was cut by 1 base and J by 3 bases, with 10 bases left in between. Germline CDR1 MGHRA, CDR2 YSYEKL. This CDR3 has 15 residues. In DNA form, the CDR3 reads TGCGCCAGCAGCCAAGTTTCCGGAGACAATCAGCCCCAGCATTTT. Amino acid sequence: CASSQVSGDNQPQHF.

The CDR3 DNA reads TGTGCCAGCCGAAGGCGGGACTTAGTCGAGCAGTACTTC. It codes for CASRRRDLVEQYF. V usage is TRBV6-5 and J usage is TRBJ2-7, with D perhaps TRBD2 (6 bases). V shed 8 bases and J shed 6 bases, with 17 bases lying between them. The CDR3 contains 13 residues. Germline CDR1 reads MNHEY; CDR2 reads SVGAGI.

This sequence joins TRBV5-1 and TRBJ2-2; 9 bases map to TRBD1. V dropped 4 bases and J dropped 7; count of bases not matched to a gene: 11. This CDR3 region has 16 residues. The V gene's germline CDR1 is SGHRS and CDR2 YFSETQ. CDR3 protein: CASSAPQGAGGGELFF. The CDR3 DNA follows: TGCGCCAGCAGCGCCCCACAGGGGGCAGGCGGCGGGGAGCTGTTTTTT.

The chain joins TRBV21-1 to TRBJ2-7; the table gives TRBD1 as D, unverified against the DNA. TRBV21-1 is a pseudogene. CDR3 length equals 14 residues. The CDR3 coding sequence is TGTGCCAGCAGCAACAGGACAGGCTCCTACGAGCAGTACTTC. Encoded protein: CASSNRTGSYEQYF.

This chain connects TRBV19 to TRBJ2-3; D remains ambiguous. V was clipped by 5 bases and J by 1 base, with 10 bases between them. This CDR3 region has 14 residues. Germline V gene data show CDR1 as LNHDA and CDR2 as SQIVND (reference sequence). CDR3 nucleotides: TGTGCCAGTAGTGCCAATGGGCGCACAGATACGCAGTATTTT. It encodes CASSANGRTDTQYF.

The chain combines TRBV18 with TRBJ2-1, with TRBD2 identical over 12 bases. There are 16 residues in the CDR3. Per germline, CDR1 KGHSH and CDR2 LQKENI. Trimming cost V 4 bases and J 6 bases; bases outside gene matches: 7. The CDR3 bases are TGTGCCAGCTCACGACTGACTAGCGGGAGTGGCAATGAGCAGTTCTTC. This gives the protein CASSRLTSGSGNEQFF.

The rearrangement uses TRBV4-1 and TRBJ2-7, with D possibly matching TRBD1 (5 bases). The V gene lost 3 bases and the J gene lost 2 bases, with 8 bases spanning the gap. This CDR3 is built from 13 residues. Germline loops: CDR1 MGHRA, CDR2 YSYEKL. The CDR3 DNA sequence: TGCGCCAGCAGCCAGGGGCAGACCTACGAGCAGTACTTC. Amino acid sequence: CASSQGQTYEQYF.